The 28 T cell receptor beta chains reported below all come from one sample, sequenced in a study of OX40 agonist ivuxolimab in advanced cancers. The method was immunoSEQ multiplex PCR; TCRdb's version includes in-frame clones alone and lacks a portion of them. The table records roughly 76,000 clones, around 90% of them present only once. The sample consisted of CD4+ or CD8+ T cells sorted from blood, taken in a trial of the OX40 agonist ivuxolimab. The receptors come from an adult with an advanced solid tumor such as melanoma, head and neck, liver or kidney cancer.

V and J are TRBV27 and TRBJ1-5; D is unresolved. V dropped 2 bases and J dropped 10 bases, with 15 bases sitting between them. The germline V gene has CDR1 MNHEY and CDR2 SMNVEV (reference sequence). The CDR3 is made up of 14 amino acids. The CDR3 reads CASSLRATATPQHF. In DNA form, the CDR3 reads TGTGCCAGCAGTTTAAGGGCGACGGCCACTCCCCAGCATTTT.

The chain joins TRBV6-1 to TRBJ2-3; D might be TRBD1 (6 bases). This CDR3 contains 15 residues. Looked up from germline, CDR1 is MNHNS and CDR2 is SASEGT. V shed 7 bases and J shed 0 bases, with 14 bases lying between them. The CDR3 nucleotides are TGTGCCAGCATATCCGGGACACTTAGCACAGATACGCAGTATTTT. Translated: CASISGTLSTDTQYF.

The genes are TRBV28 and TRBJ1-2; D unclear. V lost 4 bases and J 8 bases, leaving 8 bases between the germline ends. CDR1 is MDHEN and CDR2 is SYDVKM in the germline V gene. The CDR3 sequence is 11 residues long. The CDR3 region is CASSYGEGYTF. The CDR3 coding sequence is TGTGCCAGCAGTTATGGGGAGGGCTACACCTTC.

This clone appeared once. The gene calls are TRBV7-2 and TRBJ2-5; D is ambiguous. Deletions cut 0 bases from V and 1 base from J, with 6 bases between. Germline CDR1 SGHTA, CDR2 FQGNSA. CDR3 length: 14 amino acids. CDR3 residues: CASSLAGSQETQYF. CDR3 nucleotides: TGTGCCAGCAGCTTAGCAGGTTCCCAAGAGACCCAGTACTTC.

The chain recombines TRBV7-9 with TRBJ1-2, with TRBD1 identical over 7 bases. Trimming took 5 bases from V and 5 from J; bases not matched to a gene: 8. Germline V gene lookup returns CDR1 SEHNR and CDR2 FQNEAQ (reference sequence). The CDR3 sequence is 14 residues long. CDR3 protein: CASSPRQGFYGYTF. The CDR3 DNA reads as TGTGCCAGCAGCCCACGACAGGGTTTTTATGGCTACACCTTC.

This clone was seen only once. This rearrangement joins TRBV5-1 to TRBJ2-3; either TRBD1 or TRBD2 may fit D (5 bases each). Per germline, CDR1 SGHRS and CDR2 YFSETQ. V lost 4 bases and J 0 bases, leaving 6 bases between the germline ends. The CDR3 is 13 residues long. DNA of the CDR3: TGCGCCAGCAGCCGGGACAGCACAGATACGCAGTATTTT. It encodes CASSRDSTDTQYF.

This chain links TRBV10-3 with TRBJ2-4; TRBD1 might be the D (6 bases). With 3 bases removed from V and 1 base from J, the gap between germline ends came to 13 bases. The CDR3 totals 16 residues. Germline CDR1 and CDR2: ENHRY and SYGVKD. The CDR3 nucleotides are TGTGCCATCAGTGACAAGGACAGTGGGGCCAAAAACATTCAGTACTTC. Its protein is CAISDKDSGAKNIQYF.

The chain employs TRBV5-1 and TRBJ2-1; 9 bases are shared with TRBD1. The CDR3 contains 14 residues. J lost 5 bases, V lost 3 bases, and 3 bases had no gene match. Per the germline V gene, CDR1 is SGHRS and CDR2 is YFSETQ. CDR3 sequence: CASSWGTGHNEQFF. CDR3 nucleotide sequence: TGCGCCAGCAGCTGGGGGACAGGGCACAATGAGCAGTTCTTC.

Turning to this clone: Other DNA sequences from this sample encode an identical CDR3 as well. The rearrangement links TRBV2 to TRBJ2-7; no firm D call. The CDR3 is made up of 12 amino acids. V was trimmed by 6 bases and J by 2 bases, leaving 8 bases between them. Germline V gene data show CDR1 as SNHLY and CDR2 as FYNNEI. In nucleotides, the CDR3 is TGTGCCAGCAGCGGCGGTGCCTACGAGCAGTACTTC. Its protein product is CASSGGAYEQYF.

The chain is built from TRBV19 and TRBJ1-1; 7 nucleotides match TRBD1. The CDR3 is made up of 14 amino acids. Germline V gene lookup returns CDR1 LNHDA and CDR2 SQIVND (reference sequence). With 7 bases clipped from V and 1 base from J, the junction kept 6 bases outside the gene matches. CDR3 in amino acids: CASTSGQTNTEAFF. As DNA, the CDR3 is TGTGCCAGTACCTCGGGACAGACGAACACTGAAGCTTTCTTT. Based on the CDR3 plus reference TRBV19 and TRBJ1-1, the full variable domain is DGGITQSPKYLFRKEGQNVTLSCEQNLNHDAMYWYRQDPGQGLRLIYYSQIVNDFQKGDIAEGYSVSREKKESFPLTVTSAQKNPTAFYLCASTSGQTNTEAFFGQGTRLTVV.

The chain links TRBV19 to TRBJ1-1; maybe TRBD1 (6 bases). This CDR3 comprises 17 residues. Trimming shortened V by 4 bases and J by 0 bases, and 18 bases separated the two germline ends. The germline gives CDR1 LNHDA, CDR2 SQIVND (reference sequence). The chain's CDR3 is CASSTGTKGGLNTEAFF. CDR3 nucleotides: TGTGCCAGTAGTACGGGCACCAAAGGGGGATTGAACACTGAAGCTTTCTTT.

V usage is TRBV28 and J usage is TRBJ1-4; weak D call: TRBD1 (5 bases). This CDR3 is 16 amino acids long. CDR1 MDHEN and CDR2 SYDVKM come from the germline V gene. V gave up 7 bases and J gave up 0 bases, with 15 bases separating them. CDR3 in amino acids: CASTPTVHATNEKLFF. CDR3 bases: TGTGCCAGCACCCCGACAGTTCATGCAACTAATGAAAAACTGTTTTTT. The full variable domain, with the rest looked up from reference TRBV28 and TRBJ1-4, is DVKVTQSSRYLVKRTGEKVFLECVQDMDHENMFWYRQDPGLGLRLIYFSYDVKMKEKGDIPEGYSVSREKKERFSLILESASTNQTSMYLCASTPTVHATNEKLFFGSGTQLSVL.

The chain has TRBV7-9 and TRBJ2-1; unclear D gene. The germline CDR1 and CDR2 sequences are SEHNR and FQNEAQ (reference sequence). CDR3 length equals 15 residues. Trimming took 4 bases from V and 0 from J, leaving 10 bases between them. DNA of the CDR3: TGTGCCAGCAGCTACCGGCCCACCTCCTACAATGAGCAGTTCTTC. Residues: CASSYRPTSYNEQFF.

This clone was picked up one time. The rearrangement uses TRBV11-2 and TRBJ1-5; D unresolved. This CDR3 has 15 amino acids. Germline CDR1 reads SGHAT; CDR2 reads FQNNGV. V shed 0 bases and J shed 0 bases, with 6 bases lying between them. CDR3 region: CASSLEVTSNQPQHF. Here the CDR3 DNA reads TGTGCCAGCAGCTTAGAGGTGACTAGCAATCAGCCCCAGCATTTT.

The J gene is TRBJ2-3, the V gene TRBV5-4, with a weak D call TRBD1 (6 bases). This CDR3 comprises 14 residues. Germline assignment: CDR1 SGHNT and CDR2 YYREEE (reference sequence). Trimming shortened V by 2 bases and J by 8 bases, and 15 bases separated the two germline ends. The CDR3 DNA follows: TGTGCCAGCAGCTTAGAGGGATCCAGGGGTACGCAGTATTTT. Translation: CASSLEGSRGTQYF.

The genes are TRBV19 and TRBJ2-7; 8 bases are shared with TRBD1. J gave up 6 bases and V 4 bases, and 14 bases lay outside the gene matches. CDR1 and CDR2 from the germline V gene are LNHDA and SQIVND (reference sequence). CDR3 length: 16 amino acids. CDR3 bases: TGTGCCAGTAGTACGCGGGGAGGACAGGGTAGAGGCGAGCAGTACTTC. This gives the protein CASSTRGGQGRGEQYF.

CDR3 nucleotides: TGTGCCAGCTCACTTGGAGAGGGGGCATGGGAGACCCAGTACTTC. Amino acids: CASSLGEGAWETQYF. The rearrangement joins TRBV18 to TRBJ2-5; 7 bases are shared with TRBD1. Looked up from germline, CDR1 is KGHSH and CDR2 is LQKENI. The CDR3 covers 15 residues. The ends lost 4 bases at V and 5 bases at J; junction bases unmatched: 10.

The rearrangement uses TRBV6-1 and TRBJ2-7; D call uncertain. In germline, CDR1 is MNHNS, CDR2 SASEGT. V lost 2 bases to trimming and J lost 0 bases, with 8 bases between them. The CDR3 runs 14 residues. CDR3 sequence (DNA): TGTGCCAGCAGTGAAAACTGGAACTCCTACGAGCAGTACGTC. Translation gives CASSENWNSYEQYV.

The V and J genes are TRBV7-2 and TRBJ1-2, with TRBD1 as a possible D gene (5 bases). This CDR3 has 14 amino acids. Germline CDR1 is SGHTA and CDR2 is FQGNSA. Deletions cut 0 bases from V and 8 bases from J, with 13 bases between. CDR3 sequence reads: CASSLAGSWGGYTF. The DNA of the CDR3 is TGTGCCAGCAGCTTAGCCGGTTCATGGGGGGGCTACACCTTC. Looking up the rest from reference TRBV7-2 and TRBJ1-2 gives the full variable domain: GAGVSQSPSNKVTEKGKDVELRCDPISGHTALYWYRQSLGQGLEFLIYFQGNSAPDKSGLPSDRFSAERTGGSVSTLTIQRTQQEDSAVYLCASSLAGSWGGYTFGSGTRLTVV.

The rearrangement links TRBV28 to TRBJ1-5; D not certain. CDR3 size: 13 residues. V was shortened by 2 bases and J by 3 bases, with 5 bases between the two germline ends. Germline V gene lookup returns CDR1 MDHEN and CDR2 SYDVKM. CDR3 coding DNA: TGTGCCAGCAGTTTACCAGACAATCAGCCCCAGCATTTT. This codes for CASSLPDNQPQHF.

The CDR3 DNA reads as TGTGCCAGCAGCGCCCGAACGGGGGCTTTCACTGAAGCTTTCTTT. Translating it yields CASSARTGAFTEAFF. The chain carries TRBV7-2 and TRBJ1-1, with a possible D match to TRBD1 (6 bases). The CDR3 has 15 amino acids. V was cut by 5 bases and J by 4 bases, with 17 bases left in between. Germline V gives CDR1 SGHTA, CDR2 FQGNSA.

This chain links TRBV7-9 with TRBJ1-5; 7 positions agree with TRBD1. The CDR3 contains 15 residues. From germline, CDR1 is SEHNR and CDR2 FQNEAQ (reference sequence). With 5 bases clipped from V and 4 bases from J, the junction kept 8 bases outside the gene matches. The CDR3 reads CASSRSTGWNQPQHF. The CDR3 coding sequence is TGTGCCAGCAGCCGCTCGACAGGGTGGAATCAGCCCCAGCATTTT.

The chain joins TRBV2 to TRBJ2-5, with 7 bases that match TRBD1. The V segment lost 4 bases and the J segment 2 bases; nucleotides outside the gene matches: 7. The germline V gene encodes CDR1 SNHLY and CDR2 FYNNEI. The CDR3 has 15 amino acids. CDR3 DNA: TGTGCCAGCAGTGGAGGGACAGCGAAACAAGAGACCCAGTACTTC. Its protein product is CASSGGTAKQETQYF.

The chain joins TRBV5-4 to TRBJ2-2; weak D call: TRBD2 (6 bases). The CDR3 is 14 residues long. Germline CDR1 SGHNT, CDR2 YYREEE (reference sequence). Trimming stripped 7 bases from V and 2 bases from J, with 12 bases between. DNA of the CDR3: TGTGCCAGCCACCGCGGGACCAACACCGGGGAGCTGTTTTTT. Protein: CASHRGTNTGELFF.

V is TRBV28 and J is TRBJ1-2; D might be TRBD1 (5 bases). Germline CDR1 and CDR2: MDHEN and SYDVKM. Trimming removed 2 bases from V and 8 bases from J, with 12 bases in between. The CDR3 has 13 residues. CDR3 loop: CASSLAGFGGYTF. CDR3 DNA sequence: TGTGCCAGCAGTTTAGCAGGGTTTGGGGGCTACACCTTC.

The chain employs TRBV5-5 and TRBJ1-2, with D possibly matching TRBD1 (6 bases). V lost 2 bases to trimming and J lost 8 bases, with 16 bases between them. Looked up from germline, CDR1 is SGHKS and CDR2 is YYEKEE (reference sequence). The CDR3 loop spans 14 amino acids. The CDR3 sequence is CASSFPDRPGGYTF. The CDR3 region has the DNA TGTGCCAGCAGCTTCCCGGACAGACCGGGGGGCTACACCTTC.

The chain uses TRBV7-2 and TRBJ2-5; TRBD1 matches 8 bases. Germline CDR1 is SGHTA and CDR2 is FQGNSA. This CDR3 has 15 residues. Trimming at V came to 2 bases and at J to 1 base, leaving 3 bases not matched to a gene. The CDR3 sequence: CASSLNQGAQETQYF. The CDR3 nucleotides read TGTGCCAGCAGCTTAAACCAGGGGGCCCAAGAGACCCAGTACTTC.

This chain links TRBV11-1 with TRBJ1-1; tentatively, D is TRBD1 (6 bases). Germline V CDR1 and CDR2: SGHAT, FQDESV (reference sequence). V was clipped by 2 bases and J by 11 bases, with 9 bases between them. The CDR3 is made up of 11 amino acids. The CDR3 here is CASSLRGSAFF. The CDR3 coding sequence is TGTGCCAGCAGCTTAAGGGGGTCGGCTTTCTTT.